Following are 4 T cell receptor beta chains from one sample sequenced in a study of blood T cell repertoires in COVID-19. TCRdb's copy holds only in-frame clones and misses some; the assay was immunoSEQ multiplex PCR. The sample lists 250,000 to 350,000 clones, 92% occurring once. The sample consisted of PBMCs or T cells enriched from blood (not recorded which). Receptors were obtained from a woman in her twenties or thirties who had recovered from COVID-19.

Remarks on this clone: Other DNA sequences in the same sample also yield this CDR3. V usage is TRBV4-2 and J usage is TRBJ1-2; TRBD1 agrees at 12 bases. Germline CDR1 LGHNA, CDR2 YNFKEQ. Losses at the gene ends were 3 bases for V and 8 bases for J; bases not matched to a gene: 13. The CDR3 has 17 residues. CDR3 amino acids: CASSHFPPGQGAGGYTF. The CDR3, as DNA: TGTGCCAGCAGCCACTTCCCCCCGGGACAGGGGGCAGGGGGCTACACCTTC.

This chain connects TRBV5-1 to TRBJ2-3; 9 nucleotides match TRBD2. The CDR3 length is 19 residues. Germline trimming cut 3 bases from V and 0 bases from J; bases unmatched to any gene: 14. Germline V gene sequence: CDR1 SGHRS, CDR2 YFSETQ. The CDR3 DNA is TGCGCCAGCAGCTCCCTTGGGGGGTCTAGCGGGACCAGCACAGATACGCAGTATTTT. Its translation: CASSSLGGSSGTSTDTQYF. The full variable domain, its missing parts supplied by reference TRBV5-1 and TRBJ2-3, is KAGVTQTPRYLIKTRGQQVTLSCSPISGHRSVSWYQQTPGQGLQFLFEYFSETQRNKGNFPGRFSGRQFSNSRSEMNVSTLELGDSALYLCASSSLGGSSGTSTDTQYFGPGTRLTVL.

The rearrangement uses TRBV7-2 and TRBJ2-7; 12 nucleotides match TRBD2. The CDR3 has 14 residues. V was pared by 3 bases and J by 8 bases, with 5 bases of the junction left unmatched. Germline V CDR1 and CDR2: SGHTA, FQGNSA. The CDR3 DNA sequence: TGTGCCAGCAGCTTTGCTAGCGGGGGGGGGAAGCAGTACTTC. This codes for CASSFASGGGKQYF.

V is TRBV20-1 and J is TRBJ2-1; a possible D gene is TRBD1 (5 bases). The V gene's germline CDR1 is DFQATT and CDR2 SNEGSKA (reference sequence). The germline V and J ends were trimmed by 5 bases and 15 bases, with 14 bases remaining between them. This CDR3 has 10 residues. The CDR3 region is CSAVRHRLFF. The CDR3 region has the DNA TGCAGTGCTGTAAGACACAGGCTGTTCTTC.